This T cell receptor beta chain was identified during a study of cytomegalovirus exposure and HLA in healthy donors. Study information: An earlier analysis identified 110 million or so unique TCR beta sequences in about 179 million T cells.

V lost 7 bases, J lost 2 bases, and 16 bases lay in between. The germline gives CDR1 MNHNS, CDR2 SASEGT. The CDR3 extends over 15 amino acids. The study, taken as a whole, reports: Investigators reported about 160 TCR beta chains as tied to cytomegalovirus. A few of the chains that were CMV-associated were confirmed in vitro to be specific for CMV antigens.

PCR primers comprised 60 Vbeta and 13 Jbeta primers. Generated by immunoSEQ multiplex PCR, the TCRdb table keeps only in-frame clones and is missing some. The sample has 200,000 to 250,000 clones, 65% to 90% seen once. Concerning this clone: The antigen is undetermined.

The sample comprised PBMCs. This clonotype was sampled from a girl between 5 and 17 years old in good health and CMV-seronegative. V gene TRBV6-1 combines with J gene TRBJ2-3; tentative D call: TRBD1 (5 bases). The CDR3 sequence: CASNKRQSNTDTQYF. The CDR3 DNA follows: TGTGCCAGCAACAAAAGACAGAGTAACACAGATACGCAGTATTTT.